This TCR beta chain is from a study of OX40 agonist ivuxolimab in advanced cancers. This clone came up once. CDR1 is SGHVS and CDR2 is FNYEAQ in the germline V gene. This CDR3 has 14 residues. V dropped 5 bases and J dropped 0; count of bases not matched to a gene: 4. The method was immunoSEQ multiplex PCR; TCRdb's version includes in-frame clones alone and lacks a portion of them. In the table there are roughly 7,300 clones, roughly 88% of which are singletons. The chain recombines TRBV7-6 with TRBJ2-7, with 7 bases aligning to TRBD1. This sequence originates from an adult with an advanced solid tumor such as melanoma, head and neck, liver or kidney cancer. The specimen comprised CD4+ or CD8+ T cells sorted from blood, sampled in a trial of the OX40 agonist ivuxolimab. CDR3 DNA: TGTGCCAGCAGCCTCGGGACAGTCTCCTACGAGCAGTACTTC. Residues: CASSLGTVSYEQYF.